This T cell receptor (beta chain) was recorded in a study of OX40 agonist ivuxolimab in advanced cancers. Study-level background: Hepatocellular carcinoma, melanoma, renal cell or head and neck cancer occurred in dose-escalation patients. Three individuals attained partial responses, comprising one hepatocellular carcinoma case and two cutaneous melanoma cases. Findings and limits, study-wide: Fewer expanded clones were found on average in CD4+ than in CD8+ T cells.

The CDR3 loop spans 16 amino acids. The V end lost 0 bases, the J end lost 0 bases, and 10 bases lay between the germline ends. The germline gives CDR1 LNHDA, CDR2 SQIVND (reference sequence). With respect to this clone: What it recognizes is unknown.

Here immunoSEQ multiplex PCR was the method, and the copy in TCRdb shows in-frame clones only, minus some. The sample shows roughly 100,000 clones, 90% of them seen only once. The clonotype originates from an adult with an advanced solid tumor such as melanoma, head and neck, liver or kidney cancer. Source: CD4+ or CD8+ T cells sorted from blood, taken in a trial of the OX40 agonist ivuxolimab. This chain uses TRBV19 with TRBJ2-3, with D possibly matching TRBD1 (5 bases). CDR3 protein: CASSIDPQGSTDTQYF. For the CDR3, the DNA is TGTGCCAGTAGTATAGATCCCCAGGGCAGCACAGATACGCAGTATTTT.